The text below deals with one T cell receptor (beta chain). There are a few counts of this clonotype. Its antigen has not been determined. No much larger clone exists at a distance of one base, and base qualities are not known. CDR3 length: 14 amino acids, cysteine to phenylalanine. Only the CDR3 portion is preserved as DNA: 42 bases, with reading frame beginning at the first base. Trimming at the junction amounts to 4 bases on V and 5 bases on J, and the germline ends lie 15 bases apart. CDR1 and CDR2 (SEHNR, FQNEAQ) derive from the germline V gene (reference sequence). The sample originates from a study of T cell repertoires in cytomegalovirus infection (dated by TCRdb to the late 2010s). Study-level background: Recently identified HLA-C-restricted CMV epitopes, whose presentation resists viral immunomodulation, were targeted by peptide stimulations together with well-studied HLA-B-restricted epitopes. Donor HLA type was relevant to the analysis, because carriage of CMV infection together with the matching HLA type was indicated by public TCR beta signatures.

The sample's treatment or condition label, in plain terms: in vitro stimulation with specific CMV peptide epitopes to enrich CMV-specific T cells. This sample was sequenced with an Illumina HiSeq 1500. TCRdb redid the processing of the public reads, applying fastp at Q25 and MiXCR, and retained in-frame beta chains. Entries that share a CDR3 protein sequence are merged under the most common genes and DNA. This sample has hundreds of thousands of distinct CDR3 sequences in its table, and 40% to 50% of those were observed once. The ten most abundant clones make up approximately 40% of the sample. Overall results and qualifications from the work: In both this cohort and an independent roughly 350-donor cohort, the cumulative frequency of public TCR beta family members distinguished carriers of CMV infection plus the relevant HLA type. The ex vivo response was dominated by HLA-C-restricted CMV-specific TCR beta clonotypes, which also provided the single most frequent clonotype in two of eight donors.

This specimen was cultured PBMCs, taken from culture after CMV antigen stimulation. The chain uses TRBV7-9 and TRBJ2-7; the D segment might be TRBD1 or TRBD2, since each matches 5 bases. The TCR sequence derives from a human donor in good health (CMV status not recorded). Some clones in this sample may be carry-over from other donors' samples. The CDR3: CASSYRDLSHEQYF. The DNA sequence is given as TGTGCCAGCAGCTACCGGGACCTTTCCCACGAGCAGTACTTC.